This is a list of T cell receptor beta chains from one sample in a study of T cell responses to AZD1222 COVID-19 vaccine. TCRdb's copy holds only in-frame clones and misses some; the assay was immunoSEQ multiplex PCR. Among tens of thousands of clones, approximately 92% were seen once, and the ten largest hold 30% to 35%. The sequenced sample was peripheral blood, obtained on day 0 of AZD1222 vaccination. These receptors were taken from an adult in good health. Each CDR3 is given without its conserved first and last residue. The order of the fields is V gene, CDR3 length, J gene, CDR3 protein.

TRBV27	13	TRBJ1-6	ASSFSGTGSSPLH
TRBV9	13	TRBJ1-5	ASSALGEQGSIQH
TRBV24-1	15	TRBJ2-1	ATSDFSRTSGDFEQF
TRBV4-2	13	TRBJ1-4	ASSQEGKGYEKLF
TRBV5-4	11	TRBJ1-1	ASSGEVDTEAF
TRBV5-4	12	TRBJ2-5	ASSMEVQEETQY
TRBV5-1	13	TRBJ2-7	ASSFRTSGNYEQY
TRBV2	12	TRBJ2-7	ASSSGQSSYEQY
TRBV6-6	14	TRBJ1-4	ASSYSQTGGGEKLF
TRBV15	9	TRBJ2-1	ATSSYNEQF
TRBV6-2/TRBV6-3	14	TRBJ1-6	ASSSLAGGANSPLH
TRBV5-1	12	TRBJ2-7	ASSLGQDGDEQY
TRBV2	13	TRBJ1-6	ASLRQVTEYSPLH
TRBV4-1	12	TRBJ2-5	ASSQPGFQETQY
TRBV18	12	TRBJ2-7	ASSPPWEDYEQY
TRBV7-7	12	TRBJ2-2	ASSFGPNTGELF
TRBV3-1/TRBV3-2	13	TRBJ2-7	ASSQEWGGTGEQY
TRBV28	13	TRBJ2-1	ASIGWDRGGDEQF
TRBV7-2	13	TRBJ1-1	ASSLGGGRRTEAF
TRBV29-1	12	TRBJ2-7	SVGGTGGAGEQY
TRBV11-2	12	TRBJ2-1	ASSALQGYNEQF
TRBV4-2	14	TRBJ2-1	ASSRNLGTSRNEQF
TRBV6-5	10	TRBJ1-6	ASSPRGLPLH
TRBV3-1/TRBV3-2	14	TRBJ2-2	ASSQVGVASTGELF
TRBV4-1	11	TRBJ1-2	ASSQEGGIGYT
TRBV2	16	TRBJ2-7	ASRGTAPRFVGSYEQY
TRBV12-5	11	TRBJ1-5	ASGLALNQPQH
TRBV4-3	11	TRBJ2-1	ASSQVLGELPF
TRBV28	12	TRBJ2-1	ASRRADYYNEQF
TRBV3-1/TRBV3-2	10	TRBJ2-7	ASSMLAYEQY
TRBV30	11	TRBJ1-1	AWSSIPGTEAF